What follows are 10 T cell receptor beta chains derived from one specimen sequenced in a study. One entry per CDR3 protein, called by TCRdb with MiXCR from the RT-PCR reads. The top ten clones hold roughly 3.9% of a sample with about 680,000 distinct CDR3 sequences, 11% to 15% of them seen once. The specimen was memory CD4+ T cells from blood. The receptors were sampled from a female donor in good health, serving as a healthy control.

With respect to this clonotype: This may come from a read error, since a much larger clone is one base off. CDR3 protein: CSSSAGNQETQYF. In DNA, the CDR3 is TGTTCCAGCAGCGCCGGGAACCAAGAGACCCAGTACTTC. The rearrangement links TRBV7-9 to TRBJ2-5; D is possibly TRBD2 (5 bases). The germline gives CDR1 SEHNR, CDR2 FQNEAQ (reference sequence). The CDR3 has 13 amino acids.

This clonotype was seen many times. The chain carries TRBV7-2 and TRBJ2-7; weak D call: TRBD1 (5 bases). The CDR3 is 16 residues long. V shed 0 bases and J shed 5 bases, with 17 bases lying between them. Germline V gives CDR1 SGHTA, CDR2 FQGNSA. Here the CDR3 reads CASSLATATRTDEQYF. For the CDR3, the DNA is TGTGCCAGCAGCTTAGCGACAGCTACACGCACAGACGAGCAGTACTTC.

This clonotype was observed a few times. The V gene is TRBV7-9, the J gene TRBJ1-6, with TRBD1 matching 7 bases. Germline-derived CDR1 and CDR2 are SEHNR and FQNEAQ (reference sequence). The trim removed 3 bases at V and 8 bases at J, leaving 7 bases unmatched. CDR3 length equals 15 residues. CDR3 bases: TGTGCCAGCAGCTTCCAAATAGGGGGCGATTCACCCCTCCACTTT. The encoded protein is CASSFQIGGDSPLHF. Combining the CDR3 with reference TRBV7-9 and TRBJ1-6 gives the whole variable domain DTGVSQNPRHKITKRGQNVTFRCDPISEHNRLYWYRQTLGQGPEFLTYFQNEAQLEKSRLLSDRFSAERPKGSFSTLEIQRTEQGDSAMYLCASSFQIGGDSPLHFGNGTRLTVT.

This clonotype was counted a few times. V usage is TRBV7-9 and J usage is TRBJ2-6; D is ambiguous. The germline V gene encodes CDR1 SEHNR and CDR2 FQNEAQ (reference sequence). Trimming left V 11 bases short and J 2 bases short, with 16 bases between. The CDR3 spans 15 residues. The CDR3 DNA is TGTGCCGGTGCCGTGCCCAAGGCTGGGGCCAACGTCCTGACTTTC. Protein product: CAGAVPKAGANVLTF.

The sample holds a few counts of this clonotype. The rearrangement uses TRBV20-1 and TRBJ2-1, with D possibly being TRBD1 (6 bases). Germline CDR1 DFQATT, CDR2 SNEGSKA (reference sequence). V lost 5 bases and J 13 bases, leaving 15 bases between the germline ends. There are 11 residues in the CDR3. CDR3 loop: CSAYWTARQFF. CDR3 in DNA: TGCAGTGCTTACTGGACAGCACGTCAGTTCTTC.

This clonotype was detected a few times. The V call is TRBV10-3, the J call TRBJ2-1; D might be TRBD1 or TRBD2, each matching 8 bases. The CDR3 is 20 amino acids. Trimming left V 7 bases short and J 4 bases short, with 32 bases between. The germline CDR1 and CDR2 sequences are ENHRY and SYGVKD. CDR3 in amino acids: CAITGRGTGGGRGGYNEQFF. The CDR3 DNA reads as TGTGCCATCACCGGGAGGGGGACAGGTGGCGGCCGTGGGGGTTACAATGAGCAGTTCTTC.

This clonotype occurred many times. The genes are TRBV20-1 and TRBJ2-5, with 11 bases aligning to TRBD2. The CDR3 runs 16 residues. CDR1 and CDR2 (germline): DFQATT, SNEGSKA (reference sequence). With V trimmed by 3 bases and J by 5 bases, 11 bases remained unmatched. The CDR3 sequence is CSASSSGGTFRETQYF. CDR3 nucleotides: TGCAGTGCTAGCTCTAGCGGGGGGACCTTCCGGGAGACCCAGTACTTC.

A few counts support this clonotype. The chain combines TRBV20-1 with TRBJ1-5; D is perhaps TRBD1 (6 bases). V gave up 3 bases and J gave up 10 bases, with 16 bases separating them. CDR1 and CDR2 from the germline V gene are DFQATT and SNEGSKA (reference sequence). The CDR3 totals 13 residues. CDR3 bases: TGCAGTGCTAGCCCTGGGGGGCTTCTTCCCCAGCATTTT. It encodes CSASPGGLLPQHF.

V usage is TRBV20-1 and J usage is TRBJ2-1, with 14 bases fitting TRBD2. CDR3 length: 17 amino acids. Losses at the gene ends were 0 bases for V and 9 bases for J; bases not matched to a gene: 10. Per the germline V gene, CDR1 is DFQATT and CDR2 is SNEGSKA (reference sequence). In DNA, the CDR3 is TGCAGTGCTAGAGATCCGACTAGCGGGGGGGCATTGGCTGAGCAGTTCTTC. It specifies CSARDPTSGGALAEQFF.

This clonotype was recorded at least ten times. The chain uses TRBV6-2 or TRBV6-3 and TRBJ2-1, with D uncertain. The CDR3 spans 12 residues. The V and J ends lost 5 bases and 12 bases respectively, with 14 bases between them. CDR1 and CDR2 from the germline V gene are MNHEY and SVGEGT. CDR3 DNA sequence: TGTGCCAGCAGTCTCGGACCGATACGGCAGTTCTTC. Its translation is CASSLGPIRQFF.